These 14 T cell receptor beta chains were sequenced from one sample in a study of blood T cell repertoires in COVID-19. Measured with immunoSEQ multiplex PCR; TCRdb has only the in-frame clones, and not every one. The table records approximately 180,000 clones, approximately 87% of them present only once. Specimen: peripheral blood. These receptors originate from a man in his forties or fifties with active or convalescent COVID-19.

The chain uses TRBV10-3 and TRBJ1-6; 9 positions agree with TRBD1. The germline V gene encodes CDR1 ENHRY and CDR2 SYGVKD. Unmatched junction bases numbered 3, after V lost 2 bases and J lost 7 bases. This CDR3 is built from 15 residues. CDR3 bases: TGTGCCATCAGTGAGGGACAGGGGATGAATTCACCCCTCCACTTT. As protein: CAISEGQGMNSPLHF.

The chain employs TRBV9 and TRBJ2-5; 8 bases are shared with TRBD2. Losses at the gene ends were 0 bases for V and 3 bases for J; bases not matched to a gene: 4. This CDR3 region has 15 residues. The germline V gene encodes CDR1 SGDLS and CDR2 YYNGEE. The CDR3 reads CASSVAAAGEETQYF. CDR3 in DNA: TGTGCCAGCAGCGTAGCTGCAGCGGGGGAAGAGACCCAGTACTTC.

The chain recombines TRBV3-1 (or the pseudogene TRBV3-2) with TRBJ2-3, with D perhaps TRBD1 (6 bases). Per germline, CDR1 LGHDT and CDR2 YNNKEL (reference sequence). CDR3 length equals 14 residues. Between the trimmed V and J ends, which lost 4 bases and 3 bases, there was a span of 11 bases. The CDR3 sequence is CASSRAGETDTQYF. CDR3 nucleotides: TGTGCCAGCAGCCGGGCAGGGGAGACAGATACGCAGTATTTT.

The chain recombines TRBV2 with TRBJ1-4, with a possible D match to TRBD1 (5 bases). This CDR3 spans 13 amino acids. V lost 4 bases and J 8 bases, leaving 11 bases between the germline ends. CDR1 SNHLY and CDR2 FYNNEI come from the germline V gene. The CDR3 protein is CASSVGAREKLFF. The CDR3 bases are TGTGCCAGCAGTGTAGGGGCACGGGAAAAACTGTTTTTT.

The chain is built from TRBV5-6 and TRBJ1-2; D gene unclear. Trimming cost V 4 bases and J 5 bases, with 9 bases left between them. CDR3 length: 12 amino acids. Germline values: CDR1 SGHDT, CDR2 YYEEEE. The CDR3 DNA follows: TGTGCCAGCAGCAGATCGACTTATGGCTACACCTTC. It codes for CASSRSTYGYTF.

The CDR3 DNA reads as TGTGCCAGCAGCGTTTATCCGGGACAGGGGGCTCTCGAGCAGTACTTC. As protein: CASSVYPGQGALEQYF. The chain uses TRBV9 and TRBJ2-7; 12 bases agree with TRBD1. V lost 2 bases to trimming and J lost 6 bases; unmatched junction nucleotides: 9. CDR1 is SGDLS, CDR2 YYNGEE, per germline. The CDR3 has 16 amino acids.

This chain's CDR3 is CASTLGTGAPPANYGYTF. As DNA, the CDR3 is TGTGCCAGCACCCTGGGAACAGGGGCGCCACCAGCTAACTATGGCTACACCTTC. This sequence joins TRBV5-4 and TRBJ1-2; 7 bases agree with TRBD1. Germline assignment: CDR1 SGHNT and CDR2 YYREEE (reference sequence). The CDR3 runs to 18 residues. J was trimmed by 0 bases and V by 6 bases; bases with no gene match: 17.

This chain joins TRBV6-5 and TRBJ1-6; 8 bases align to TRBD1. After removal of 5 bases from V and 10 bases from J, the junction contained 7 bases not matched to a gene. The CDR3 runs to 14 residues. The V gene's germline CDR1 is MNHEY and CDR2 SVGAGI. For the CDR3, the DNA is TGTGCCAGCAGTCCCCGGACAGGGCTATCACCCCTCCACTTT. The encoded protein is CASSPRTGLSPLHF.

This rearrangement joins TRBV28 to TRBJ2-6; a possible D gene is TRBD1 (5 bases). Trimming stripped 4 bases from V and 0 bases from J, with 7 bases between. Germline CDR1 reads MDHEN; CDR2 reads SYDVKM. The CDR3 has 15 residues. The CDR3 spells CASSSQGSGANVLTF. In DNA form, the CDR3 reads TGTGCCAGCAGTTCCCAGGGCTCTGGGGCCAACGTCCTGACTTTC.

The genes are TRBV29-1 and TRBJ1-2; no definite D call. The CDR3 sequence is 16 residues long. Germline V CDR1 and CDR2: SQVTM, ANQGSEA. V was cut by 0 bases and J by 1 base, with 15 bases left in between. The DNA for the CDR3 is TGCAGCGTTGAAGATCGTTATGGGCAGCTTAACTATGGCTACACCTTC. It encodes CSVEDRYGQLNYGYTF.

V is TRBV5-4 and J is TRBJ2-1; weak D call: TRBD2 (7 bases). V lost 0 bases to trimming and J lost 0 bases, with 10 bases between them. The germline CDR1 and CDR2 sequences are SGHNT and YYREEE (reference sequence). The CDR3 spans 16 residues. The CDR3 DNA sequence: TGTGCCAGCAGCTTGGCCGCGGGGGCCTCCTACAATGAGCAGTTCTTC. This sequence encodes CASSLAAGASYNEQFF.

Points on this clone: Other nucleotide sequences from this sample produce the same CDR3. The chain recombines TRBV6-2 or TRBV6-3 with TRBJ1-5, with a tentative D call TRBD1 (6 bases). Trimming shortened V by 2 bases and J by 0 bases, and 11 bases separated the two germline ends. CDR3 length equals 16 residues. CDR1 and CDR2 (germline): MNHEY, SVGEGT. For the CDR3, the DNA is TGTGCCAGCAGTTACCGACGGGGGGCTAGCAATCAGCCCCAGCATTTT. Its translation is CASSYRRGASNQPQHF.

On this clone itself: The junction departs from the called germline gene at one end, perhaps through a read error. The V call is TRBV2, the J call TRBJ2-5, with a possible D match to TRBD1 (7 bases). Germline V gene sequence: CDR1 SNHLY, CDR2 FYNNEI. The length of the CDR3 is 13 residues. The CDR3 DNA sequence: TGTGCCAGCAGGACAACCCAGGGGGGCATGGCGCACTTC. It is translated as CASRTTQGGMAHF. Based on the CDR3 plus reference TRBV2 and TRBJ2-5, the full variable domain is EPEVTQTPSHQVTQMGQEVILRCVPISNHLYFYWYRQILGQKVEFLVSFYNNEISEKSEIFDDQFSVERPDGSNFTLKIRSTKLEDSAMYFCASRTTQGGMAHFGPGTRLLVL.

This rearrangement joins TRBV7-9 to TRBJ2-2; D is uncertain. This CDR3 comprises 15 residues. The ends were cut back, 8 bases at V and 2 bases at J, with 15 bases in the middle. The germline CDR1 and CDR2 sequences are SEHNR and FQNEAQ (reference sequence). The CDR3 reads CASHSGKSNTGELFF. The CDR3 DNA sequence: TGTGCCAGCCACTCGGGTAAATCAAACACCGGGGAGCTGTTTTTT.